Described below is a single TCR beta chain sequence and its context. The data belong to a study of blood T cell repertoires in COVID-19. The CDR3 loop spans 17 amino acids. V lost 4 bases and J lost 0, with 15 bases in between. Germline values: CDR1 KGHDR, CDR2 SFDVKD. In the study's own analysis: How many nucleated cells were present was estimated from reference gene primer amplification. Using immunoSEQ multiplex PCR, the repertoire was profiled, and TCRdb retains in-frame clones only, with some absent. V, J and clone size are taken as reported in that table, and D and trimming were inferred from the DNA itself. Among under 200,000 clones listed, over 70% were seen once. Everyone who took part was roughly 18 to 89 years old, and they came from over 20 US areas. Researchers sorted participants into cohorts using their self-reported clinical history.

The sequence was collected from a woman between 40 and 55 years old with acute COVID-19. Sequencing was performed on PBMCs or T cells enriched from blood (not recorded which). This rearrangement joins TRBV24-1 to TRBJ1-5, with D perhaps TRBD1 (6 bases). The CDR3 DNA is TGTGCCACCAGTGAAAAAGAGGGGGAACATAGCAATCAGCCCCAGCATTTT. Protein: CATSEKEGEHSNQPQHF.